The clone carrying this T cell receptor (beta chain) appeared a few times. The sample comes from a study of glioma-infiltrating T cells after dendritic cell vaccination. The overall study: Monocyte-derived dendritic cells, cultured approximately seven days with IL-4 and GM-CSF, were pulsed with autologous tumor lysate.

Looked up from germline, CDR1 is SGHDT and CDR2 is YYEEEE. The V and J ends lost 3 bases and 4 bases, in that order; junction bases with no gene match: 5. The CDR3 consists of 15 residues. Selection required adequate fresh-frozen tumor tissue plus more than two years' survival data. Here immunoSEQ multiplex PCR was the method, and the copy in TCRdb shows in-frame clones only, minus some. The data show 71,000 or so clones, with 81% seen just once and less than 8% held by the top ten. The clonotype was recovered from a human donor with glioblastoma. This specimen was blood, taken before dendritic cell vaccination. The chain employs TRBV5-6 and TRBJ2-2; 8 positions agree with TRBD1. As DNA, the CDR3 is TGTGCCAGCAGCTGGAGGGACAGGAGCACCGGGGAGCTGTTTTTT. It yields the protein CASSWRDRSTGELFF.